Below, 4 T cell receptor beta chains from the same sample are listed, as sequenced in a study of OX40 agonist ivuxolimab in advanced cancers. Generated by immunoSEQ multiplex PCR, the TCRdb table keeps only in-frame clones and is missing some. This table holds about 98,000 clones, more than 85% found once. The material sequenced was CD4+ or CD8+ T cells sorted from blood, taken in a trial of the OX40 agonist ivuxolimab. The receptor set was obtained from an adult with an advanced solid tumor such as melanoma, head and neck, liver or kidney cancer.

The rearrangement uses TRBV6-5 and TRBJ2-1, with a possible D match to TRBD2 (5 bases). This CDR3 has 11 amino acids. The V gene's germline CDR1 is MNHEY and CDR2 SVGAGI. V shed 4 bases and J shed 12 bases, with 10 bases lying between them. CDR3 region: CASSSGFGQFF. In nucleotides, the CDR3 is TGTGCCAGCAGTTCGGGATTTGGGCAGTTCTTC.

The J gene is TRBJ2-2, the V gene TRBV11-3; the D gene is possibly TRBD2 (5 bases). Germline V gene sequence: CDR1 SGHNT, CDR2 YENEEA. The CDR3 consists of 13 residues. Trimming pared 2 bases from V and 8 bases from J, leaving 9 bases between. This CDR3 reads CASSLRERGELFF. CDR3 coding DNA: TGTGCCAGCAGCTTAAGGGAGAGGGGGGAGCTGTTTTTT.

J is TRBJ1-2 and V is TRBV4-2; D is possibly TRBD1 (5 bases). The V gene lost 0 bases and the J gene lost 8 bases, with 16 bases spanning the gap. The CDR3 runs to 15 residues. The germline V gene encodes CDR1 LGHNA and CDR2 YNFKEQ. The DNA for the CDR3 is TGTGCCAGCAGCCAAGATGGGGGGGTGCCTAGGGGCTACACCTTC. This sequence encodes CASSQDGGVPRGYTF.

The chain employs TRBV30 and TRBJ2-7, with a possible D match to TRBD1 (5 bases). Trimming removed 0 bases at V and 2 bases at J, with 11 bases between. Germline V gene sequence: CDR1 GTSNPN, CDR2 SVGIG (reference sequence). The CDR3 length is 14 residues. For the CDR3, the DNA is TGTGCCTGGAGTGTAGGGGTTACCACCTACGAGCAGTACTTC. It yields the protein CAWSVGVTTYEQYF.